The rows below give T cell receptor beta chains drawn from one sample of a study of T cell repertoires in cytomegalovirus infection. A single record per CDR3 protein comes from TCRdb applying MiXCR to the reads. The sample has around 570,000 distinct CDR3 sequences, 40% seen once. These receptors have no identified antigens. Sequenced material: cultured PBMCs, taken from culture after CMV antigen stimulation. These receptors were collected from a human donor in good health (CMV status not recorded). Some clones in this sample may be carry-over from other donors' samples. CDR3s include the opening cysteine and the closing phenylalanine or tryptophan. The D gene is left open where the match is weak. Expanded clones are given a class, and other clones once, few, many or no size at all.

J gene | D gene | clone size | V gene | CDR3 DNA | CDR3 protein
TRBJ1-5 | TRBD1 | few | TRBV19 | TGTGCCAGTAGTATCGGGACAGGCAATCAGCCCCAGCATTTT | CASSIGTGNQPQHF
TRBJ2-7 | TRBD1 | few | TRBV29-1 | TGCAGCGTGGTCCTACAGGGGATCTACGAGCAGTACTTC | CSVVLQGIYEQYF
TRBJ2-7 | TRBD1 | few | TRBV7-9 | TGTGCCAGCAGCTCAACCTCCGGGACAGGGTTTGACGAGCAGTACTTC | CASSSTSGTGFDEQYF
TRBJ2-3 | - | - | TRBV6-1 | TGTGCCAGCAGTGAAGGGGACTGGGGTTCCGATACGCAGTATTTT | CASSEGDWGSDTQYF
TRBJ2-1 | - | - | TRBV7-8 | TGTGCCAGCAGCCCTCTATCGGGCGCCGGTGGTGAGCAGTTCTTC | CASSPLSGAGGEQFF
TRBJ2-1 | - | few | TRBV27 | TGTGCCAGCAGTCAGACAGGCCCCAGGCGGGGGCAGTTCTTC | CASSQTGPRRGQFF
TRBJ2-3 | - | few | TRBV7-8 | TGTGCCAGCAGCGCCCTGTTCCGAGATACGCAGTATTTT | CASSALFRDTQYF
TRBJ2-1 | TRBD2 | - | TRBV20-1 | TGCAGTCCCCTCCGGACTAGCGGCTACAATGAGCAGTTCTTC | CSPLRTSGYNEQFF
TRBJ2-2 | - | - | TRBV14 | TGTGCCAGCAGCCAAGGTTTGGGCGGGGAGCTGTTTTTT | CASSQGLGGELFF
TRBJ1-2 | - | - | TRBV5-6 | TGTGCCAGCAGCTTGGAGGGCAGGGCCCGAAATAACTATGGCTACACCTTC | CASSLEGRARNNYGYTF
TRBJ2-7 | TRBD1 | few | TRBV7-2 | TGTGCCAGCAGCGCTGACAGGGGGATCTCGGTGCAGTACTTC | CASSADRGISVQYF
TRBJ2-6 | - | few | TRBV7-8 | TGTGCCAGCAGCCGCGAGTACTCTGGGGCCAACGTCCTGACTTTC | CASSREYSGANVLTF
TRBJ2-1 | TRBD2 | - | TRBV7-4 | TGTGCCAGCGATGACGGCGGGAGCGGTGAGCAGTTCTTC | CASDDGGSGEQFF
TRBJ2-7 | - | few | TRBV7-2 | TGTGCCAGCAGCTTAGTAGTAAGAGGGTCCGAGCAGTACTTC | CASSLVVRGSEQYF
TRBJ2-3 | - | - | TRBV18 | TGTGCCAGCTCACCGACGGGACACCGAGCGACGACAGATACGCAGTATTTT | CASSPTGHRATTDTQYF
TRBJ2-2 | - | - | TRBV2 | TGTGCCACCACGGGGGTGCCTAACGGGGAGCTGTTTTTT | CATTGVPNGELFF
TRBJ1-5 | - | many | TRBV28 | TGTGCCAGCAGTTTATCCGTCCAGGGCAATCAGCCCCAGCATTTT | CASSLSVQGNQPQHF
TRBJ2-3 | TRBD2 | many | TRBV7-8 | TGTGCCAGCAGCTTAGGGCTCCGACTAGCGGGAGGGCCAACGCAGTATTTT | CASSLGLRLAGGPTQYF
TRBJ1-5 | - | many | TRBV7-2 | TGTGCCAGCAGCCTAAGGGACGTTAGCAATCAGCCCCAGCATTTT | CASSLRDVSNQPQHF
TRBJ1-1 | - | - | TRBV5-1 | TGCGCCAGCAGCTTCTCTCCGCCCGGTAGCCACATCACTGAAGCTTTCTTT | CASSFSPPGSHITEAFF
TRBJ1-5 | - | - | TRBV20-1 | TGCAGTGCTAGAGATCAGGGACTCAATCAGCCCCAGCATTTT | CSARDQGLNQPQHF
TRBJ1-5 | TRBD1 | - | TRBV12-3/TRBV12-4 | TGTGCCAGCAGCCCCGGGACAGGGGTTACTCAGCCCCAGCATTTT | CASSPGTGVTQPQHF
TRBJ2-5 | TRBD2 | - | TRBV5-6 | TGTGCCAGCAGCCCCAACCCGACTAGCGGGAGGGAGACCCAGTACTTC | CASSPNPTSGRETQYF
TRBJ1-2 | - | - | TRBV9 | TGTGCCAGCACCCCCGGAGGAGGTCTCACTACTTACTATGGCTACACCTTC | CASTPGGGLTTYYGYTF
TRBJ2-7 | - | - | TRBV2 | TGTGCCAGCAAAGGAAAAATAAGCTCCTACGAGCAGTACTTC | CASKGKISSYEQYF
TRBJ2-1 | TRBD2 | few | TRBV7-6 | TGTGCCAGCAGCTTAGTCCCCCGGCTAGCGGGAGGACGTGGGCTCAATGAGCAGTTCTTC | CASSLVPRLAGGRGLNEQFF
TRBJ2-2 | - | - | TRBV25-1 | TGTGCCAGCAGTGAATCGGGCTGGGCGGGAAATTCGAACACCGGGGAGCTGTTTTTT | CASSESGWAGNSNTGELFF
TRBJ1-2 | TRBD1 | - | TRBV10-3 | TGTGCCATCACGGGCGCTCCGGGACAGGCTTCTCAAGCTAACTATGGCTACACCTTC | CAITGAPGQASQANYGYTF
TRBJ2-3 | TRBD2 | few | TRBV12-3/TRBV12-4 | TGTGCCAGCCCGGGAGGGTTGGGCACAGATACGCAGTATTTT | CASPGGLGTDTQYF